This T cell receptor beta chain was sequenced during a study of cytomegalovirus exposure and HLA in healthy donors. The study, taken as a whole, reports: When analyzed later, the rates of TCR association showed variation by HLA locus, with DRB1 the most and HLA-C the fewest. Cytomegalovirus-associated status was assigned to more than 150 TCR beta chains. Earlier analysis yielded a pattern in which most TCR beta V segments were productive about 90% or about 30% of the time.

Worth noting for this clone: Antigen: not known.

The PCR had 60 Vbeta and 13 Jbeta primers. The method was immunoSEQ multiplex PCR; TCRdb's version includes in-frame clones alone and lacks a portion of them. Of roughly 190,000 clones in the sample, approximately 80% were seen once. CDR3 length equals 14 residues. The V gene's germline CDR1 is LGHNA and CDR2 YSLEER. V gave up 5 bases and J gave up 6 bases, with 14 bases separating them. Donors in the study were healthy people who gave bone marrow. The sequence derives from a woman aged 50 to 60 in good health and CMV-seropositive. The source material was PBMCs. The rearrangement links TRBV4-3 to TRBJ2-1; tentative D call: TRBD2 (5 bases). The CDR3 DNA sequence: TGCGCCAGCAGCGATATTTCTAGCACCAATGAGCAGTTCTTC. It yields the protein CASSDISSTNEQFF.